The 26 T cell receptor beta chains given below trace back to one sample, sequenced in a study of blood T cells in healthy people across ages. Together with a sample-barcoded 5' primer, a J-beta primer mix was included in a second PCR lasting roughly 7 to 11 cycles. TCRdb fed the 5' RACE reads into MiXCR, producing one record per CDR3 protein. The repertoire holds more than 1 million distinct CDR3 sequences, with around 45% as singletons. Source material: blood. The receptors stem from a woman aged 60-70 years in good health.

The V and J genes are TRBV4-2 and TRBJ2-1; the match to TRBD2 covers 7 bases. Germline-derived CDR1 and CDR2 are LGHNA and YNFKEQ. V lost 5 bases to trimming and J lost 4 bases; unmatched junction nucleotides: 8. The CDR3 loop spans 15 amino acids. CDR3 sequence reads: CASSDLVGGYNEQFF. The CDR3 bases are TGTGCCAGCAGCGACCTAGTGGGAGGGTACAATGAGCAGTTCTTC.

V is TRBV10-3 and J is TRBJ2-5, with 8 positions matching TRBD1. The end of the DNA fits TRBJ2-7 better, so the J call may be wrong. Germline CDR1 and CDR2: ENHRY and SYGVKD. This CDR3 comprises 15 residues. For the CDR3, the DNA is TGTGCCATCAGTGAGAGGACAGGGAAGGACTACGAGCAGTACTTC. This sequence encodes CAISERTGKDYEQYF.

This chain links TRBV11-2 with TRBJ2-7; tentatively, D is TRBD1 or TRBD2 (5 bases each). CDR1 SGHAT and CDR2 FQNNGV come from the germline V gene. Trimming left V 5 bases short and J 3 bases short, with 23 bases between. CDR3 length: 17 amino acids. The CDR3 bases are TGTGCCAGCAGCCCCGATTTAGGGGCCCGAGGGTACTACGAGCAGTACTTC. Translating it yields CASSPDLGARGYYEQYF.

This clonotype came up a few times. This chain joins TRBV20-1 and TRBJ2-7; TRBD1 agrees at 9 bases. CDR3 length: 15 amino acids. The J segment lost 4 bases and the V segment lost 0 bases, leaving 7 bases of the junction unmatched. Per germline, CDR1 DFQATT and CDR2 SNEGSKA (reference sequence). In DNA, the CDR3 is TGCAGTGCTAGAGATTTCAGGACAGGGGAATACGAGCAGTACTTC. Translated, it gives CSARDFRTGEYEQYF.

Turning to this clonotype: The junction does not match germline at one end; this may be a read error. The chain uses TRBV11-2 and TRBJ2-1; D is perhaps TRBD2 (6 bases). Per the germline V gene, CDR1 is SGHAT and CDR2 is FQNNGV. This CDR3 contains 18 residues. As DNA, the CDR3 is TGTGCCAGCAGCTTAGGACCGAGCGGGCTTTCCTCCTACAATGAGCAATTCTTC. This gives the protein CASSLGPSGLSSYNEQFF.

The chain employs TRBV13 and TRBJ2-7; perhaps D is TRBD1 or TRBD2 (5 bases each). The V end was cut by 5 bases, the J end by 7 bases, with 18 bases between. The CDR3 is 14 amino acids. Germline CDR1 and CDR2: PRHDT and FYEKMQ (reference sequence). Here the CDR3 reads CASSTRDGVLEQYF. The CDR3 DNA is TGTGCCAGCAGCACCCGGGACGGAGTCCTGGAGCAGTACTTC.

This chain links TRBV7-3 with TRBJ1-2; unclear D gene. V was shortened by 4 bases and J by 5 bases, with 11 bases between the two germline ends. The CDR3 runs to 13 residues. CDR1 is SGHTA and CDR2 is FQGTGA in the germline V gene. The CDR3 DNA reads TGTGCCAGCAGCTCCGGACCCGGATATGGCTACACCTTC. Its translation is CASSSGPGYGYTF.

This chain joins TRBV4-1 and TRBJ1-2, with a weak D call TRBD1 (6 bases). CDR3 length: 15 amino acids. Germline V gives CDR1 MGHRA, CDR2 YSYEKL. The V end was cut by 0 bases, the J end by 4 bases, with 12 bases between. Here the CDR3 DNA reads TGCGCCAGCAGCCAAGATTTCGGCAGGGGCTATGGCTACACCTTC. Translation gives CASSQDFGRGYGYTF.

This clonotype was seen a few times. The rearrangement links TRBV20-1 to TRBJ1-2, with D possibly matching TRBD1 (5 bases). Trimming removed 0 bases at V and 1 base at J, with 9 bases between. Germline V gives CDR1 DFQATT, CDR2 SNEGSKA (reference sequence). The CDR3 has 14 residues. The CDR3 protein is CSARDLGGNYGYTF. The CDR3 DNA sequence: TGCAGTGCTAGAGATTTGGGGGGTAACTATGGCTACACCTTC.

The V call is TRBV19, the J call TRBJ1-1; D is uncertain. The CDR3 spans 12 residues. The germline V gene has CDR1 LNHDA and CDR2 SQIVND (reference sequence). With 4 bases removed from V and 3 bases from J, the gap between germline ends came to 6 bases. The CDR3 DNA reads as TGTGCCAGTAGTAAGGGCGACACTGAAGCTTTCTTT. As protein: CASSKGDTEAFF.

This clonotype was picked up a small number of times. The rearrangement joins TRBV5-1 to TRBJ2-7; TRBD2 matches 10 bases. The CDR3 has 15 residues. Trimming removed 2 bases from V and 1 base from J; junction bases left unmatched: 3. Germline CDR1 is SGHRS and CDR2 is YFSETQ. CDR3 amino acids: CASSFGTSASYEQYF. The CDR3 DNA follows: TGCGCCAGCAGCTTCGGGACTAGCGCTTCCTACGAGCAGTACTTC.

The chain uses TRBV2 and TRBJ1-4; perhaps TRBD1 as D (6 bases). This CDR3 is built from 14 residues. CDR1 is SNHLY and CDR2 is FYNNEI in the germline V gene. The ends were cut back, 2 bases at V and 4 bases at J, with 8 bases in the middle. In DNA form, the CDR3 reads TGTGCCAGCAGTGAACAGGGGATTAATGAAAAACTGTTTTTT. It yields the protein CASSEQGINEKLFF.

This chain uses TRBV12-3 or TRBV12-4 with TRBJ2-7; D call uncertain. The ends were cut back, 5 bases at V and 6 bases at J, with 17 bases in the middle. This CDR3 comprises 14 residues. The CDR3 nucleotides are TGTGCCAGCAGTGTAAGGTCAGGTCCTGCCGAGCAGTACTTC. Translation: CASSVRSGPAEQYF.

The chain links TRBV6-6 to TRBJ2-5; D is undetermined. This CDR3 is 15 amino acids long. V lost 5 bases, J lost 2 bases, and 15 bases lay in between. Germline-derived CDR1 and CDR2 are MNHNY and SVGAGI (reference sequence). The CDR3 protein is CASSRGRANQETQYF. The CDR3 region has the DNA TGTGCCAGCAGTCGTGGTAGAGCTAATCAAGAGACCCAGTACTTC.

For the CDR3, the DNA is TGTGCCAGCAGTATGACAGGCGGGGGGTACGAGCAGTACTTC. Protein: CASSMTGGGYEQYF. The chain has TRBV12-3 or TRBV12-4 and TRBJ2-5, with 8 bases aligning to TRBD2. The J call could be wrong; TRBJ2-7 is a better fit for the DNA end. The CDR3 length is 14 residues.

The rearrangement uses TRBV28 and TRBJ2-7; TRBD1 might be the D (5 bases). The V end lost 3 bases, the J end lost 2 bases, and 17 bases lay between the germline ends. CDR3 length equals 16 residues. Looked up from germline, CDR1 is MDHEN and CDR2 is SYDVKM. CDR3 coding DNA: TGTGCCAGCAGTTTCCGCTCCCCCGGACATACCTACGAGCAGTACTTC. Protein product: CASSFRSPGHTYEQYF.

Here the CDR3 reads CSAFRTGPTDTQYF. The CDR3 region has the DNA TGCAGTGCTTTTCGGACAGGACCCACAGATACGCAGTATTTT. The V call is TRBV20-1, the J call TRBJ2-3, with 7 bases fitting TRBD1. Germline CDR1 and CDR2: DFQATT and SNEGSKA (reference sequence). The junction had 7 bases not matched to a gene; V was cut back by 5 bases and J by 2 bases. The CDR3 is 14 residues long.

There are a few counts of this clonotype. The gene calls are TRBV2 and TRBJ1-2; D unclear. The CDR3 is 14 amino acids. Trimming cost V 6 bases and J 0 bases, with 11 bases left between them. Germline lookup yields CDR1 SNHLY and CDR2 FYNNEI. This CDR3 is CASRVQRTNYGYTF. The CDR3 DNA follows: TGTGCCAGCAGGGTACAGAGAACTAACTATGGCTACACCTTC.

For this clonotype: Compared with germline, one end of the junction differs, possibly owing to a read error. This chain connects TRBV5-1 to TRBJ2-1, with D hard to call. Germline V lookup: CDR1 SGHRS, CDR2 YFSETQ. The CDR3 length is 12 residues. As DNA, the CDR3 is TGCGCCAACAGCTTGGTGGCCAATGAGCAGTTCTTC. Amino acids: CANSLVANEQFF.

The J gene is TRBJ2-6, the V gene TRBV25-1; D is possibly TRBD2 (6 bases). Germline loops: CDR1 MGHDK, CDR2 SYGVNS. This CDR3 contains 16 residues. Trimming removed 3 bases at V and 0 bases at J, with 9 bases between. The CDR3: CASSEGSGSGANVLTF. Here the CDR3 DNA reads TGTGCCAGCAGTGAGGGTAGCGGCTCTGGGGCCAACGTCCTGACTTTC.

V and J are TRBV4-2 and TRBJ2-3; unclear D gene. Germline lookup yields CDR1 LGHNA and CDR2 YNFKEQ. Trimming took 0 bases from V and 5 from J, leaving 9 bases between them. The CDR3 runs to 14 residues. Here the CDR3 DNA reads TGTGCCAGCAGCCAAGAGCTACAGCAAGATACGCAGTATTTT. This translates into CASSQELQQDTQYF.

J is TRBJ2-1 and V is TRBV28, with D maybe TRBD2 (7 bases). This CDR3 has 17 amino acids. V dropped 5 bases and J dropped 8 bases, with 25 bases sitting between them. Germline V CDR1 and CDR2: MDHEN, SYDVKM. The CDR3 reads CASSHLMGGAGTDEQFF. The CDR3 nucleotides read TGTGCCAGCAGTCACTTAATGGGGGGGGCAGGGACCGATGAGCAGTTCTTC.

This chain joins TRBV10-2 and TRBJ2-4, with 11 positions matching TRBD2. This CDR3 is built from 17 residues. The germline gives CDR1 WSHSY, CDR2 SAAADI. V trimming: 4 bases; J trimming: 0 bases; junction bases outside the gene matches: 5. The CDR3 DNA reads TGCGCCAGCAGTGTCTTAGCGGGAGGGCTAGCCAAAAACATTCAGTACTTC. Residues: CASSVLAGGLAKNIQYF.

This chain connects TRBV9 to TRBJ2-7; D tentatively reads TRBD1 or TRBD2 (6 bases each). The J call may be wrong; the DNA end is better matched by TRBJ2-5. Germline V gene data show CDR1 as SGDLS and CDR2 as YYNGEE. The length of the CDR3 is 14 residues. The CDR3 sequence is CASSPIGGRETQYF. As DNA, the CDR3 is TGTGCCAGCAGCCCTATTGGGGGGCGTGAGACCCAGTACTTC.

This clonotype has only a few counts. The rearrangement uses TRBV30 and TRBJ2-7; D possibly matches TRBD1 or TRBD2 (5 bases each). Trimming shortened V by 1 base and J by 2 bases, and 6 bases separated the two germline ends. The CDR3 length is 12 residues. CDR1 and CDR2 from the germline V gene are GTSNPN and SVGIG (reference sequence). The CDR3 DNA is TGTGCCTGGAGTGGGGGGACCTACGAGCAGTACTTC. Translating it yields CAWSGGTYEQYF.

This sequence joins TRBV6-6 and TRBJ1-6, with unresolved D. The CDR3 sequence is 13 residues long. From germline, CDR1 is MNHNY and CDR2 SVGAGI (reference sequence). Trimming took 9 bases from V and 14 from J, leaving 20 bases between them. DNA of the CDR3: TGTGCCAGTAGACCCGGCGCTGTAGAGGCCCTCCACTTT. Amino acids: CASRPGAVEALHF.